These 17 T cell receptor beta chains share one sample of origin, sequenced in a study of T cells after yellow fever vaccination. Each CDR3 protein gets one entry after TCRdb re-called the 5' RACE reads with MiXCR. This sample has around 320,000 distinct CDR3 sequences, with 9.5% to 12% found just once. The specimen was CD4+ T cells sorted from PBMCs, collected 45 days after the yellow fever booster vaccination. All receptors come from a man between 18 and 35 years old who received the YFV17D yellow fever vaccine.

V usage is TRBV18 and J usage is TRBJ1-1; the D is unclear. The CDR3 consists of 15 residues. Germline values: CDR1 KGHSH, CDR2 LQKENI. Trimming took off 3 bases at V and 0 bases at J, with 11 bases between the two ends. This CDR3 is CASSPLTQMNTEAFF. The CDR3 DNA is TGTGCCAGCTCACCCCTGACCCAGATGAACACTGAAGCTTTCTTT.

This clonotype has more than one count but fewer than ten. This chain joins TRBV5-5 and TRBJ1-5, with 7 bases lining up with TRBD1. Trimming cost V 0 bases and J 6 bases; bases outside gene matches: 6. The germline gives CDR1 SGHKS, CDR2 YYEKEE (reference sequence). This CDR3 spans 15 amino acids. CDR3: CASSLVEGASQPQHF. In nucleotides, the CDR3 is TGTGCCAGCAGCTTGGTTGAGGGGGCTAGTCAGCCCCAGCATTTT.

This clonotype was observed a few times. The chain is built from TRBV4-1 and TRBJ2-2; D is unclear. With 0 bases removed from V and 3 bases from J, the gap between germline ends came to 11 bases. The germline V gene has CDR1 MGHRA and CDR2 YSYEKL. The CDR3 contains 16 residues. The CDR3 loop is CASSQELKGDTGELFF. DNA of the CDR3: TGCGCCAGCAGCCAAGAATTGAAGGGCGACACCGGGGAGCTGTTTTTT.

This clonotype was counted a few times. The chain carries TRBV27 and TRBJ1-2, with D possibly matching TRBD1 (6 bases). Trimming removed 0 bases from V and 0 bases from J, with 17 bases in between. The CDR3 loop spans 18 amino acids. Per the germline V gene, CDR1 is MNHEY and CDR2 is SMNVEV (reference sequence). The CDR3: CASSLSFRRGQANYGYTF. The CDR3 region has the DNA TGTGCCAGCAGTTTATCTTTCCGTCGGGGGCAGGCTAACTATGGCTACACCTTC.

The rearrangement uses TRBV7-2 and TRBJ1-1; D unresolved. Looked up from germline, CDR1 is SGHTA and CDR2 is FQGNSA. The germline V and J ends were trimmed by 5 bases and 4 bases, with 11 bases remaining between them. The CDR3 contains 13 residues. DNA of the CDR3: TGTGCCAGCAGCCCGGGGTGGGCCACTGAAGCTTTCTTT. It specifies CASSPGWATEAFF.

The rearrangement joins TRBV7-2 to TRBJ2-3; no clear D gene. Germline V gene data show CDR1 as SGHTA and CDR2 as FQGNSA. V was pared by 5 bases and J by 5 bases, with 8 bases between. This CDR3 is built from 12 residues. The DNA of the CDR3 is TGTGCCAGCAGCAGTTTTTTAGATACGCAGTATTTT. It translates to CASSSFLDTQYF. Combining the CDR3 with reference TRBV7-2 and TRBJ2-3 gives the whole variable domain GAGVSQSPSNKVTEKGKDVELRCDPISGHTALYWYRQSLGQGLEFLIYFQGNSAPDKSGLPSDRFSAERTGGSVSTLTIQRTQQEDSAVYLCASSSFLDTQYFGPGTRLTVL.

This clonotype was found a few times. This chain connects TRBV18 to TRBJ2-7; a possible D gene is TRBD1 (6 bases). The germline gives CDR1 KGHSH, CDR2 LQKENI. The length of the CDR3 is 13 residues. V lost 3 bases and J 4 bases, leaving 10 bases between the germline ends. CDR3 loop: CASSPAQGYEQYV. CDR3 in DNA: TGTGCCAGCTCACCGGCACAGGGTTACGAGCAGTACGTC.

This chain joins TRBV28 and TRBJ2-5; TRBD1 aligns across 10 bases. The CDR3 spans 15 residues. Germline V gene sequence: CDR1 MDHEN, CDR2 SYDVKM. V was pared by 6 bases and J by 1 base, with 5 bases of the junction left unmatched. The CDR3 nucleotides are TGTGCCAGCAGCCCGGGACAGGGGCCCCAAGAGACCCAGTACTTC. Translating it yields CASSPGQGPQETQYF.

The sample holds a few counts of this clonotype. This chain links TRBV5-1 with TRBJ2-6; tentative D call: TRBD1 (6 bases). From germline, CDR1 is SGHRS and CDR2 YFSETQ. The CDR3 covers 19 residues. Trimming took 0 bases from V and 0 from J, leaving 16 bases between them. This chain's CDR3 is CASSLERRGSISGANVLTF. The CDR3 nucleotides are TGCGCCAGCAGCTTGGAACGAAGGGGGTCAATCTCTGGGGCCAACGTCCTGACTTTC.

The V gene is TRBV5-4, the J gene TRBJ2-3, with 10 positions matching TRBD2. Germline CDR1 and CDR2: SGHNT and YYREEE (reference sequence). The CDR3 spans 16 residues. The V segment lost 3 bases and the J segment 2 bases; nucleotides outside the gene matches: 6. The CDR3 DNA reads as TGTGCCAGCAGCTCCCGGACTAGCGGATACACAGATACGCAGTATTTT. It yields the protein CASSSRTSGYTDTQYF.

This clonotype turned up a few times. V and J are TRBV6-2 or TRBV6-3 and TRBJ2-5; TRBD2 agrees at 8 bases. J was trimmed by 5 bases and V by 6 bases; bases with no gene match: 11. Germline CDR1 and CDR2: MNHEY and SVGEGT. This CDR3 is 15 amino acids long. In nucleotides, the CDR3 is TGTGCCAGCAGGCAAACTAGTCGCGGGAGGGAGACCCAGTACTTC. As protein: CASRQTSRGRETQYF.

This clonotype was detected a few times. This chain connects TRBV10-3 to TRBJ2-1; TRBD1 matches at 7 bases. In germline, CDR1 is ENHRY, CDR2 SYGVKD. V lost 6 bases, J lost 6 bases, and 11 bases stayed unmatched. This CDR3 spans 15 amino acids. The CDR3 loop reads CAISVAGTAINEQFF. CDR3 sequence (DNA): TGTGCCATCAGCGTTGCCGGGACAGCGATCAATGAGCAGTTCTTC.

This clonotype occurred a few times. The chain combines TRBV12-3 or TRBV12-4 with TRBJ1-1; D uncertain. V lost 7 bases to trimming and J lost 1 base, with 13 bases between them. This CDR3 comprises 14 residues. CDR3 sequence reads: CASNRDGTNTEAFF. CDR3 sequence (DNA): TGTGCCAGCAATCGAGACGGTACGAACACTGAAGCTTTCTTT.

This clonotype has only a few counts. The chain is built from TRBV12-3 or TRBV12-4 and TRBJ1-1; TRBD1 agrees at 7 bases. The CDR3 is made up of 11 amino acids. The J segment lost 12 bases and the V segment lost 7 bases, leaving 8 bases of the junction unmatched. DNA of the CDR3: TGTGCCAGCACCCCCGGGACAGTAACTTTCTTT. Amino acids: CASTPGTVTFF.

This chain's CDR3 is CASSLALGLRGSSNTEAFF. The DNA of the CDR3 is TGTGCCAGCAGCTTGGCCTTGGGATTAAGGGGCTCCTCGAACACTGAAGCTTTCTTT. The genes are TRBV5-5 and TRBJ1-1; D may be TRBD1 (5 bases). V lost 0 bases to trimming and J lost 1 base, with 22 bases between them. This CDR3 spans 19 amino acids. CDR1 is SGHKS and CDR2 is YYEKEE in the germline V gene (reference sequence).

This clonotype was observed a few times. The chain recombines TRBV18 with TRBJ2-1; 8 bases line up with TRBD2. The V and J ends lost 2 bases and 3 bases, in that order; junction bases with no gene match: 6. Germline V gene data show CDR1 as KGHSH and CDR2 as LQKENI. CDR3 length: 16 residues. The CDR3 spells CASSPTTGGLYNEQFF. DNA of the CDR3: TGTGCCAGCTCACCAACGACGGGGGGGCTCTACAATGAGCAGTTCTTC.

The chain combines TRBV11-2 with TRBJ2-5; a weak D match, TRBD2 (5 bases). There are 16 residues in the CDR3. V shed 4 bases and J shed 5 bases, with 20 bases lying between them. Germline V CDR1 and CDR2: SGHAT, FQNNGV. In DNA form, the CDR3 reads TGTGCCAGCAGCTACCTCGGTTGGGCGCCGGGGGAGACCCAGTACTTC. Protein sequence: CASSYLGWAPGETQYF.